This TCR beta chain comes out of a study of response to subunit inactivated influenza vaccine. Study-level points and caveats: Authors suggested that a seasonal influenza vaccination recruits few new T cells each time.

V gave up 0 bases and J gave up 2 bases, with 7 bases separating them. The CDR3 extends over 15 amino acids. CDR1 and CDR2 from the germline V gene are LNHNV and YYDKDF (reference sequence). This clonotype was seen ten or more times. Its target is not known. TCRdb reprocessed the RT-PCR reads via MiXCR and lists one record per CDR3 protein. The sample includes over 450,000 distinct CDR3 sequences, about an eighth of them seen just once. The V and J genes are TRBV15 and TRBJ2-2, with D unresolved. The sample consisted of PBMCs from blood, taken more than 35 days after vaccination. The TCR originated in a man over 45 who received an inactivated influenza vaccine. CDR3 loop: CATSRDRQNTGELFF. Written as DNA, the CDR3 is TGTGCCACCAGCAGAGATCGGCAAAACACCGGGGAGCTGTTTTTT.